The present TCR beta chain was sequenced within a study of regulatory T cells in long-lasting Graves disease. This clonotype turned up a few times. Sequencing libraries for TCR beta were prepared with iRepertoire HTBI primers and Arm-PCR of CDR3 regions. TCRdb reanalysed the multiplex PCR reads using MiXCR and keeps one entry per CDR3 protein. The table shows about 430,000 distinct CDR3 sequences, with over 12% occurring only once. Documented time point: newly diagnosed GD, antithyroid drugs for less than 3 months. PBMCs provided the RNA from which the TCR library was made. The CDR3 contains 15 residues. Germline CDR1 and CDR2: LGHDT and YNNKEL (reference sequence). With 3 bases clipped from V and 1 base from J, the junction kept 2 bases outside the gene matches. The sample also formed part of further work on T cells in Graves' hyperthyroidism and ophthalmopathy. Per that study: By a 13 V-J model, ophthalmopathy was set apart from stable hyperthyroidism.

The rearrangement joins TRBV3-1 to TRBJ2-1; the match to TRBD1 covers 8 bases. The specimen was peripheral blood mononuclear cells (PBMCs), collected at new diagnosis, from a patient treated with antithyroid drugs. The clonotype was recovered from a woman aged 40 to 49 with Graves disease. CDR3 coding DNA: TGTGCCAGCAGCCAGACAGGGGTTTCCTACAATGAGCAGTTCTTC. The encoded protein is CASSQTGVSYNEQFF.